Here is one TCR beta chain with its context. Its antigen remains unidentified. The data were obtained in a study of T cell responses to AZD1222 COVID-19 vaccine. General observations from the study: Only a handful of AZD1222 recipients, several in all, had baseline seropositivity. Among the donors, most were white British and more were female, and clonal diversity was possibly underestimated. The span of vaccine-associated CD4 TCRs extended across spike, with dominance at 160-218 and 743-854.

The method was immunoSEQ multiplex PCR; TCRdb's version includes in-frame clones alone and lacks a portion of them. The sample includes 110,000 or so clones, about 87% seen only once; the top ten take roughly 4.3%. This sequence originates from an adult who received the AZD1222 COVID-19 vaccine. Specimen: peripheral blood, collected 28 days after the second AZD1222 dose.

The CDR3 region is CASSLDFRDRGNNQPQHF. The CDR3 nucleotides read TGTGCCAGCAGTTTAGATTTTCGGGACAGGGGAAACAATCAGCCCCAGCATTTT. The chain is built from TRBV28 and TRBJ1-5; 10 positions agree with TRBD1. With 2 bases clipped from V and 3 bases from J, the junction kept 10 bases outside the gene matches. The CDR3 length is 18 residues. Germline V gene lookup returns CDR1 MDHEN and CDR2 SYDVKM.